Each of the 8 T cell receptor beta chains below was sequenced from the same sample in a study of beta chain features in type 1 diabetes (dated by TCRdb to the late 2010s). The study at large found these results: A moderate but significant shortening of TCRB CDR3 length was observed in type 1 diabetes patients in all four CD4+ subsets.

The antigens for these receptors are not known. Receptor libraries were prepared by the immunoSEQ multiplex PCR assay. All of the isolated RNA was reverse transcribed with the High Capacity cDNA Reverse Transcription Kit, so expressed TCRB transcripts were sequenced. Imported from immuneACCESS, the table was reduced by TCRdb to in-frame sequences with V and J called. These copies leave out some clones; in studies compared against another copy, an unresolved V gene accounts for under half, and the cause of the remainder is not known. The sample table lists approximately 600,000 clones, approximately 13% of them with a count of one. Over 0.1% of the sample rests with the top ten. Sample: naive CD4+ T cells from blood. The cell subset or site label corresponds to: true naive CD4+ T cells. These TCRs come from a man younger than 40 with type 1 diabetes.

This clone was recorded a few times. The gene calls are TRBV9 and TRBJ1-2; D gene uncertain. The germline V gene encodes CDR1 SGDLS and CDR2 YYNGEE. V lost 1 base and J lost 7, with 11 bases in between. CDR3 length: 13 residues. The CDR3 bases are TGTGCCAGCAGCGTATCAGACTTCCGTGGCTACACCTTC. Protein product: CASSVSDFRGYTF.

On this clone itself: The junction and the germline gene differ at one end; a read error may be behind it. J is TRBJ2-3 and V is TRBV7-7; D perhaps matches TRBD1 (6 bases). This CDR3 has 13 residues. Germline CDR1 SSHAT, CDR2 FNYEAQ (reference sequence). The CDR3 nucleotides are TGTGCTAGCAGCCCTAGGGGGACAGATACGCAGTATTTT. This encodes CASSPRGTDTQYF.

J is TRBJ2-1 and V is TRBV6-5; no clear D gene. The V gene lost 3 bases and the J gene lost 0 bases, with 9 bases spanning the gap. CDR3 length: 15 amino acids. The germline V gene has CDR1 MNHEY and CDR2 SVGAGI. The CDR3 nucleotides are TGTGCCAGCAGTTATGGTTCGGACTCCTACAATGAGCAGTTCTTC. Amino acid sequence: CASSYGSDSYNEQFF.

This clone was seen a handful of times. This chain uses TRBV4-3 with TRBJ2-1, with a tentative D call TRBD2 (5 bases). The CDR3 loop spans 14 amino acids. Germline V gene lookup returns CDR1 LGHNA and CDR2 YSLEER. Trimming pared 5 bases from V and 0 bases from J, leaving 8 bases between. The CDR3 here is CASSSRDSYNEQFF. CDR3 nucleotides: TGCGCCAGCAGCTCCCGGGACTCCTACAATGAGCAGTTCTTC.

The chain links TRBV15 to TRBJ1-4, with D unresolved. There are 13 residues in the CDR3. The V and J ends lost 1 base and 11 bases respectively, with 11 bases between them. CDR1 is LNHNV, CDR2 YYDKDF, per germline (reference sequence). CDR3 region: CATSRASSSKLFF. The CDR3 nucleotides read TGTGCCACCAGCAGAGCGAGCTCCAGCAAACTGTTTTTT.

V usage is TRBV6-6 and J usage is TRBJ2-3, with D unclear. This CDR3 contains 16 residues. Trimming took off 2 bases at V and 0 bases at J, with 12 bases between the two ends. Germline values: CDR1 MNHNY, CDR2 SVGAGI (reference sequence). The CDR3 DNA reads TGTGCCAGCAGTTACCCGCCGGATAGAAGCACAGATACGCAGTATTTT. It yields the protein CASSYPPDRSTDTQYF.

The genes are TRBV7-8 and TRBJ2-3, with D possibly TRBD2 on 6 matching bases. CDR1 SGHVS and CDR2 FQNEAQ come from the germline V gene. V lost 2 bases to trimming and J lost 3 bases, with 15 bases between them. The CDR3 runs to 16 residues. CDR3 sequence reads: CASSLSPRGGTDTQYF. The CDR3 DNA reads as TGTGCCAGCAGCTTAAGTCCGCGGGGAGGAACAGATACGCAGTATTTT.

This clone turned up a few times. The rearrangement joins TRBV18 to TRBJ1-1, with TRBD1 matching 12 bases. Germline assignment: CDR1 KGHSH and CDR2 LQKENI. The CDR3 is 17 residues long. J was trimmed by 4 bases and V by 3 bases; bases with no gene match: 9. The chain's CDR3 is CASSPGTGGIGTTEAFF. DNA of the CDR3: TGTGCCAGCTCACCTGGGACAGGGGGCATCGGGACCACTGAAGCTTTCTTT.